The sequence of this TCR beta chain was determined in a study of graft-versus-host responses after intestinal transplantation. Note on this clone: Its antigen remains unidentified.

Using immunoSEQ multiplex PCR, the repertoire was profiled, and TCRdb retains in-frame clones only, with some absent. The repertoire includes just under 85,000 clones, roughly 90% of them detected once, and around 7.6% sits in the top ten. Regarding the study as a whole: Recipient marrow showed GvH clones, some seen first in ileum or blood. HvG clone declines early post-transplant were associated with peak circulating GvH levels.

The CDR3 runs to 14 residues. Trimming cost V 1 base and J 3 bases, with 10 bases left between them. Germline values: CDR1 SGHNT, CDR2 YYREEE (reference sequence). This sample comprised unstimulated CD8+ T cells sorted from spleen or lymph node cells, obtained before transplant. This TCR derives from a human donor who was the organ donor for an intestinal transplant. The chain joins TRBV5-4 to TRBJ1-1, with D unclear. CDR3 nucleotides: TGTGCCAGCAGCTTGACCGCAGAGTACACTGAAGCTTTCTTT. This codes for CASSLTAEYTEAFF.